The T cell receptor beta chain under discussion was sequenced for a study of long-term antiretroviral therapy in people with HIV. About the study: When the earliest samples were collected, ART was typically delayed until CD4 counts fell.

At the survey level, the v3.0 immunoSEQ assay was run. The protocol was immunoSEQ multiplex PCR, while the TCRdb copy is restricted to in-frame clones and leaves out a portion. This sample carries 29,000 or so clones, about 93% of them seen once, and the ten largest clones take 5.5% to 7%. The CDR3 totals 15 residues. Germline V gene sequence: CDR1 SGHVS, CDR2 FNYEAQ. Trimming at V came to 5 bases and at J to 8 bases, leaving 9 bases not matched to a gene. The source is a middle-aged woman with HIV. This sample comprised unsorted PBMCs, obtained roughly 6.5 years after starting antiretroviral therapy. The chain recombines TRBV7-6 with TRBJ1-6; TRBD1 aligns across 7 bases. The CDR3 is CASSVNTGEYSPLHF. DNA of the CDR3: TGTGCCAGCAGCGTCAACACAGGGGAGTATTCACCCCTCCACTTT.